The entry that follows covers one T cell receptor beta chain sequence. What it binds is unknown. 5' RACE with UMI labels generated the TRB cDNA libraries. Reanalyzing the 5' RACE reads, TCRdb keeps one entry per CDR3 protein, without DNA. This sample contains fewer than 95,000 distinct CDR3 sequences. The sample comes from a study of CXCR3-negative and CXCR3-positive naive CD8 T cells. For the study at large: The study obtained around 140 million TRB reads, about 1.5 +/- 0.3 million per library.

This CDR3 spans 19 amino acids. Germline V gene lookup returns CDR1 SQVTM and CDR2 ANQGSEA. Study results and caveats: Most assays used freshly isolated PBMCs, as cryopreservation partially reduced CXCR3.

The origin of this receptor is a human donor in good health. Some clones in this sample may be carry-over from other donors' samples. The V and J genes are TRBV29-1 and TRBJ1-1. The material sequenced was naive CXCR3- CD8+ T cells from blood. The sample's subset: CD45RO-CCR7+CD27+CD95- naive CD8+ T cells lacking CXCR3 (TNR3-). CDR3 in amino acids: CSVEKGWTTSGGMNTEAFF. Full variable domain (outside the CDR3, taken from reference TRBV29-1 and TRBJ1-1): SAVISQKPSRDICQRGTSLTIQCQVDSQVTMMFWYRQQPGQSLTLIATANQGSEATYESGFVIDKFPISRPNLTFSTLTVSNMSPEDSSIYLCSVEKGWTTSGGMNTEAFFGQGTRLTVV.